These 32 T cell receptor beta chains share one sample of origin, sequenced in a study of T cells in Graves' hyperthyroidism and ophthalmopathy. Using RNA transcripts as the source, TCR beta CDR3 regions were amplified. During a first-round RT-PCR of the TCR CDR3, the HTBI primer set was used. TCRdb re-derived calls from the multiplex PCR reads in MiXCR, one entry per CDR3 protein. The sample holds about 510,000 distinct CDR3 sequences; roughly 15% are singletons and the top ten take roughly 13%. Sequencing input: blood. The receptors derive from a woman aged 40 to 50 with Graves' hyperthyroidism.

The sample holds many counts of this clonotype. V usage is TRBV6-1 and J usage is TRBJ1-2, with 7 positions matching TRBD1. Germline V gives CDR1 MNHNS, CDR2 SASEGT. The CDR3 sequence is 15 residues long. J gave up 6 bases and V 1 base, and 8 bases lay outside the gene matches. The chain's CDR3 is CASSEVRGKRNGYTF. CDR3 in DNA: TGTGCCAGCAGTGAAGTCAGGGGGAAGAGAAATGGCTACACCTTC.

This clonotype was counted ten times or more. The chain is built from TRBV5-1 and TRBJ1-1; D gene uncertain. Trimming left V 0 bases short and J 5 bases short, with 11 bases between. CDR3 length: 14 residues. The V gene's germline CDR1 is SGHRS and CDR2 YFSETQ. CDR3 DNA sequence: TGCGCCAGCAGCTTGGCCTCTTGGGAGACTGAAGCTTTCTTT. This sequence encodes CASSLASWETEAFF.

This clonotype was found many times. The chain has TRBV7-9 and TRBJ1-1, with D hard to call. The V end lost 6 bases, the J end lost 1 base, and 12 bases lay between the germline ends. Germline CDR1 SEHNR, CDR2 FQNEAQ (reference sequence). The CDR3 covers 14 residues. The CDR3 protein is CASSPSIGNTEAFF. The CDR3 coding sequence is TGTGCCAGCAGTCCCTCCATTGGGAACACTGAAGCTTTCTTT.

This clonotype was counted many times. The genes are TRBV20-1 and TRBJ2-3, with 8 nucleotides matching TRBD1. CDR1 and CDR2 (germline): DFQATT, SNEGSKA (reference sequence). Trimming took 6 bases from V and 0 from J; bases not matched to a gene: 8. This CDR3 has 15 amino acids. The CDR3 sequence is CSANGQGGSTDTQYF. In nucleotides, the CDR3 is TGCAGTGCAAACGGACAGGGCGGGAGCACAGATACGCAGTATTTT.

The table lists this clonotype with many counts. CDR3 nucleotides: TGTGCCAGTACCCCCTGGGCTAGCGGGGCCGGGGAGCTGTTTTTT. It is translated as CASTPWASGAGELFF. The rearrangement uses TRBV19 and TRBJ2-2, with 9 positions matching TRBD2. V dropped 7 bases and J dropped 6; count of bases not matched to a gene: 9. The CDR3 spans 15 residues. The germline V gene has CDR1 LNHDA and CDR2 SQIVND (reference sequence).

This clonotype appeared a few times. This chain connects TRBV6-2 or TRBV6-3 to TRBJ2-7, with 7 bases matching TRBD1. V lost 2 bases to trimming and J lost 2 bases; unmatched junction nucleotides: 12. The V gene's germline CDR1 is MNHEY and CDR2 SVGEGT. The CDR3 consists of 17 residues. The CDR3 nucleotides read TGTGCCAGCAGTTACCCCGCCCGGGACAGAAAACCCTACGAGCAGTACTTC. It specifies CASSYPARDRKPYEQYF.

In its sample, this clonotype was seen many times. The V and J genes are TRBV28 and TRBJ2-1; 13 nucleotides line up with TRBD2. J was trimmed by 4 bases and V by 3 bases; bases with no gene match: 6. CDR1 MDHEN and CDR2 SYDVKM come from the germline V gene. The CDR3 runs to 17 residues. This CDR3 reads CASSFRTSGSLYNEQFF. The CDR3, as DNA: TGTGCCAGCAGTTTTCGGACTAGCGGGAGTCTGTACAATGAGCAGTTCTTC.

The gene calls are TRBV18 and TRBJ1-1, with TRBD1 identical over 9 bases. CDR1 is KGHSH and CDR2 is LQKENI in the germline V gene. The CDR3 length is 16 residues. After removal of 5 bases from V and 6 bases from J, the junction contained 13 bases not matched to a gene. As DNA, the CDR3 is TGTGCCAGCTCAGCCTACACAGGGGGCTCGACGGCTGAAGCTTTCTTT. This gives the protein CASSAYTGGSTAEAFF.

This clonotype was detected only a few times. The chain recombines TRBV10-3 with TRBJ2-2; 14 nucleotides line up with TRBD2. Germline V gene data show CDR1 as ENHRY and CDR2 as SYGVKD. The length of the CDR3 is 16 residues. V was pared by 6 bases and J by 4 bases, with 4 bases of the junction left unmatched. The CDR3 spells CAIRGLAGAATGELFF. The CDR3, as DNA: TGTGCCATCAGGGGACTAGCGGGAGCGGCCACCGGGGAGCTGTTTTTT.

As DNA, the CDR3 is TGTGCCAGCAGGCACTGGGACAACTCCTACGAGCAGTACTTC. It translates to CASRHWDNSYEQYF. J is TRBJ2-7 and V is TRBV6-2 or TRBV6-3; D might be TRBD1 (6 bases). Looked up from germline, CDR1 is MNHEY and CDR2 is SVGEGT. Deletions cut 6 bases from V and 0 bases from J, with 12 bases between. There are 14 residues in the CDR3.

This clonotype was picked up a small number of times. CDR3 nucleotides: TGTGCCACCAGCAAGAGGGGGTATAGCAATCAGCCCCAGCATTTT. Its protein is CATSKRGYSNQPQHF. The chain employs TRBV15 and TRBJ1-5, with D possibly matching TRBD1 (6 bases). Per the germline V gene, CDR1 is LNHNV and CDR2 is YYDKDF (reference sequence). The length of the CDR3 is 15 residues. The germline V and J ends were trimmed by 4 bases and 0 bases, with 10 bases remaining between them.

This clonotype was recorded many times. J is TRBJ2-7 and V is TRBV28, with 9 bases lining up with TRBD1. Unmatched junction bases numbered 4, after V lost 2 bases and J lost 2 bases. The CDR3 length is 15 residues. The germline V gene encodes CDR1 MDHEN and CDR2 SYDVKM. CDR3 protein: CASSLGGQGPYEQYF. The CDR3 nucleotides are TGTGCCAGCAGTTTAGGGGGACAGGGTCCCTACGAGCAGTACTTC.

This clonotype turned up a few times. The chain joins TRBV7-9 to TRBJ1-1; D unclear. Trimming took off 0 bases at V and 9 bases at J, with 5 bases between the two ends. Germline CDR1 and CDR2: SEHNR and FQNEAQ (reference sequence). The CDR3 is 11 residues long. The CDR3 nucleotides read TGTGCCAGCAGCTTAGCCGAGCAAGCTTTCTTT. This gives the protein CASSLAEQAFF.

The rearrangement links TRBV4-1 to TRBJ1-1; D uncertain. This CDR3 comprises 13 residues. Trimming took 5 bases from V and 3 from J, leaving 10 bases between them. Germline V gives CDR1 MGHRA, CDR2 YSYEKL. This chain's CDR3 is CASSRESDTEAFF. The CDR3 DNA is TGCGCCAGCAGCAGGGAAAGTGACACTGAAGCTTTCTTT.

With respect to this clonotype: An end of the junction does not agree with germline; a read error may underlie this. V and J are TRBV5-1 and TRBJ2-7, with a weak D call TRBD1 (6 bases). The CDR3 consists of 13 residues. Germline values: CDR1 SGHRS, CDR2 YFSETQ. This CDR3 reads CASSPDSSYEQHF. The CDR3 DNA sequence: TGCGCCAGCAGCCCGGACAGTTCCTACGAGCAGCACTTC.

This clonotype appeared a few times. This chain joins TRBV19 and TRBJ1-1; weak D call: TRBD1 (5 bases). Trimming took 7 bases from V and 4 from J, leaving 22 bases between them. Germline V gives CDR1 LNHDA, CDR2 SQIVND (reference sequence). This CDR3 has 16 residues. CDR3 sequence reads: CASMGKVNLGGTEAFF. The CDR3 nucleotides read TGTGCCAGTATGGGCAAGGTTAACTTGGGGGGCACTGAAGCTTTCTTT.

This clonotype was recorded a few times. CDR3 in amino acids: CSAAGGWRADNEQFF. Here the CDR3 DNA reads TGCAGTGCAGCGGGGGGGTGGCGGGCGGACAATGAGCAGTTCTTC. The chain has TRBV20-1 and TRBJ2-1; TRBD2 aligns across 10 bases. After removal of 6 bases from V and 5 bases from J, the junction contained 10 bases not matched to a gene. This CDR3 is 15 amino acids long. Germline V gives CDR1 DFQATT, CDR2 SNEGSKA (reference sequence).

This clonotype was observed at least ten times. The CDR3 nucleotides read TGCAGTGCTAGTGGGCAGGGTAGCGGGAGTTCTCAAGAGACCCAGTACTTC. Its translation: CSASGQGSGSSQETQYF. The chain carries TRBV20-1 and TRBJ2-5, with 9 bases identical to TRBD2. Germline trimming cut 3 bases from V and 2 bases from J; bases unmatched to any gene: 13. The CDR3 runs 17 residues. Per germline, CDR1 DFQATT and CDR2 SNEGSKA (reference sequence).

The table lists this clonotype with many counts. The chain joins TRBV28 to TRBJ1-4, with 7 positions matching TRBD1. Germline-derived CDR1 and CDR2 are MDHEN and SYDVKM. The CDR3 spans 13 residues. V trimming: 4 bases; J trimming: 8 bases; junction bases outside the gene matches: 4. The CDR3 DNA reads as TGTGCCAGCAGTTACAGGGGAGGCGAAAAACTGTTTTTT. Residues: CASSYRGGEKLFF.

This clonotype was recorded many times. The chain combines TRBV11-1 with TRBJ2-1; D might be TRBD2 (5 bases). Looked up from germline, CDR1 is SGHAT and CDR2 is FQDESV (reference sequence). The CDR3 is 14 residues long. Trimming stripped 7 bases from V and 4 bases from J, with 14 bases between. This CDR3 is CASTPEGTYNEQFF. The CDR3 coding sequence is TGTGCCAGCACCCCCGAGGGTACGTACAATGAGCAGTTCTTC. Combining the CDR3 with reference TRBV11-1 and TRBJ2-1 gives the whole variable domain EAEVAQSPRYKITEKSQAVAFWCDPISGHATLYWYRQILGQGPELLVQFQDESVVDDSQLPKDRFSAERLKGVDSTLKIQPAELGDSAMYLCASTPEGTYNEQFFGPGTRLTVL.

This clonotype came up many times. J is TRBJ2-7 and V is TRBV9, with D perhaps TRBD2 (5 bases). V lost 0 bases to trimming and J lost 0 bases, with 7 bases between them. The CDR3 spans 14 residues. Germline CDR1 is SGDLS and CDR2 is YYNGEE. CDR3: CASSVGGFSYEQYF. The CDR3 DNA follows: TGTGCCAGCAGCGTAGGCGGGTTCTCCTACGAGCAGTACTTC.

The chain combines TRBV20-1 with TRBJ2-7, with 7 bases aligning to TRBD2. V gave up 1 base and J gave up 0 bases; unmatched junction bases: 9. This CDR3 is 16 amino acids long. The germline V gene has CDR1 DFQATT and CDR2 SNEGSKA (reference sequence). CDR3 region: CSARASPSGSSYEQYF. The DNA of the CDR3 is TGCAGTGCTAGAGCAAGCCCTAGCGGTAGCTCCTACGAGCAGTACTTC.

The chain uses TRBV6-5 and TRBJ2-3, with 7 bases identical to TRBD1. CDR1 is MNHEY and CDR2 is SVGAGI in the germline V gene. The V gene end was trimmed by 2 bases and the J gene end by 0 bases; junction bases not matched to a gene: 8. The CDR3 covers 17 residues. The CDR3 loop is CASSYPDRMTSTDTQYF. CDR3 bases: TGTGCCAGCAGTTACCCGGACAGGATGACGAGCACAGATACGCAGTATTTT.

The chain joins TRBV10-1 to TRBJ1-5; D is undetermined. V lost 9 bases and J lost 7, with 16 bases in between. The CDR3 sequence is 13 residues long. Germline loops: CDR1 WNHNN, CDR2 SYGVQD (reference sequence). The CDR3 region is CARIPGVRQPQHF. In DNA, the CDR3 is TGCGCCAGGATCCCGGGAGTTCGGCAGCCCCAGCATTTT.

In its sample, this clonotype was seen many times. This chain uses TRBV20-1 with TRBJ2-7; 9 nucleotides agree with TRBD2. Germline CDR1 is DFQATT and CDR2 is SNEGSKA (reference sequence). Trimming removed 6 bases from V and 4 bases from J; junction bases left unmatched: 13. The CDR3 runs 15 residues. The chain's CDR3 is CSAGAPAGGQYEQYF. The DNA for the CDR3 is TGCAGTGCAGGCGCCCCAGCGGGAGGTCAGTACGAGCAGTACTTC.

This clonotype was seen repeatedly, ten times or more. V gene TRBV7-8 combines with J gene TRBJ2-1; TRBD2 agrees at 9 bases. Losses at the gene ends were 2 bases for V and 10 bases for J; bases not matched to a gene: 9. CDR3 length: 15 residues. CDR1 and CDR2 from the germline V gene are SGHVS and FQNEAQ. The CDR3 region is CASSLLSSGMGEQFF. As DNA, the CDR3 is TGTGCCAGCAGCTTATTGTCTAGCGGGATGGGAGAGCAGTTCTTC.

Ten or more counts support this clonotype. J is TRBJ2-5 and V is TRBV7-8, with unresolved D. The CDR3 runs to 16 residues. V was clipped by 3 bases and J by 0 bases, with 14 bases between them. Germline CDR1 SGHVS, CDR2 FQNEAQ. CDR3 loop: CASSFKTATYQETQYF. The CDR3 DNA follows: TGTGCCAGCAGCTTCAAGACGGCAACCTACCAAGAGACCCAGTACTTC.

This clonotype was counted ten times or more. This chain uses TRBV11-2 with TRBJ2-4; D is perhaps TRBD1 (5 bases). CDR3 length equals 15 residues. V gave up 5 bases and J gave up 2 bases, with 13 bases separating them. Germline V gene sequence: CDR1 SGHAT, CDR2 FQNNGV. CDR3 nucleotides: TGTGCCAGCAGCCAGCAGGGTAATTCCAAAAACATTCAGTACTTC. Residues: CASSQQGNSKNIQYF.

There are many counts of this clonotype. The V call is TRBV12-3 or TRBV12-4, the J call TRBJ2-7, with TRBD1 identical over 9 bases. This CDR3 has 17 residues. V was clipped by 0 bases and J by 5 bases; unmatched bases: 11. CDR3 nucleotide sequence: TGTGCCAGCAGTTTAGCTCCACCGGGACAGGGTCAAGACGAGCAGTACTTC. This encodes CASSLAPPGQGQDEQYF.

Ten or more counts support this clonotype. CDR3 in amino acids: CASTLEAGAPGNIQYF. In nucleotides, the CDR3 is TGCGCCAGCACCTTAGAGGCGGGAGCTCCTGGAAACATTCAGTACTTC. V is TRBV5-1 and J is TRBJ2-4; 7 nucleotides align to TRBD2. Germline V gives CDR1 SGHRS, CDR2 YFSETQ. The CDR3 is 16 residues long. The V and J ends lost 6 bases and 6 bases, in that order; junction bases with no gene match: 15.

The V gene is TRBV6-1, the J gene TRBJ2-4, with 8 bases matching TRBD1. The germline CDR1 and CDR2 sequences are MNHNS and SASEGT. The CDR3 loop spans 14 amino acids. V was clipped by 5 bases and J by 2 bases; unmatched bases: 2. For the CDR3, the DNA is TGTGCCAGCAGTACAGGGGGATCCAAAAACATTCAGTACTTC. This translates into CASSTGGSKNIQYF.

The CDR3 loop reads CASSPGLNSGANVLTF. CDR3 DNA: TGTGCCAGCTCACCGGGACTGAACTCTGGGGCCAACGTCCTGACTTTC. This chain joins TRBV18 and TRBJ2-6; D perhaps matches TRBD2 (6 bases). From germline, CDR1 is KGHSH and CDR2 LQKENI. CDR3 size: 16 residues. Trimming pared 3 bases from V and 0 bases from J, leaving 9 bases between.